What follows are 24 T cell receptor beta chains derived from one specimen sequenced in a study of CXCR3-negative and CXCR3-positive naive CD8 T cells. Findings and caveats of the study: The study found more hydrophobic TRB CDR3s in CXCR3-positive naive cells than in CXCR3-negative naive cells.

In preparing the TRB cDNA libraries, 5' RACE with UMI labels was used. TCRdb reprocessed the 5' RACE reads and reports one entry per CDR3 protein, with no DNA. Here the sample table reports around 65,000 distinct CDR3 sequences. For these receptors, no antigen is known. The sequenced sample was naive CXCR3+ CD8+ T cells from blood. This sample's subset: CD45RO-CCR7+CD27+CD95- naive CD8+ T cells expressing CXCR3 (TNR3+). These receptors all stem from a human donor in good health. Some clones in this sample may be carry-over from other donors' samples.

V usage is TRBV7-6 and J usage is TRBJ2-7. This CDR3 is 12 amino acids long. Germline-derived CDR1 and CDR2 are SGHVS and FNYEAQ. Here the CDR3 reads CASSSRFYEQYF.

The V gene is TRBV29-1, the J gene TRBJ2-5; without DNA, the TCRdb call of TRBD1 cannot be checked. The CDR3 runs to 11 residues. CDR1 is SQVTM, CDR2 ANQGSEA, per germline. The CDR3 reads CSGQGVETQYF.

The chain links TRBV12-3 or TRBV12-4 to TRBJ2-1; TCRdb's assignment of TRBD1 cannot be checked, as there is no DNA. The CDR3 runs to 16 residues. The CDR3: CASSTTTGDGDNEQFF.

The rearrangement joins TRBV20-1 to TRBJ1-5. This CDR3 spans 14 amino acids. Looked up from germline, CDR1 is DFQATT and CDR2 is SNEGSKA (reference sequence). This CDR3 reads CSARGIYSNQPQHF.

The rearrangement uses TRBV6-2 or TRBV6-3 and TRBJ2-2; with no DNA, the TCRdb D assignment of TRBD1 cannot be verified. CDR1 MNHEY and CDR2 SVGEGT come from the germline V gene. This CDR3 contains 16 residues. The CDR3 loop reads CASSYWDNQNTGELFF.

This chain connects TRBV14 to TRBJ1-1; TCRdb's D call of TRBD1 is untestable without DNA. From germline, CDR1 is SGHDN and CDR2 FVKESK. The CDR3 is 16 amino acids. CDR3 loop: CASSPPLPRMAAPAFF.

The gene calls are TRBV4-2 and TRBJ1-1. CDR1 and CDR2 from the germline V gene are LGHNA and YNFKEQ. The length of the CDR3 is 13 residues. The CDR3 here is CASSQGLDPEAFF.

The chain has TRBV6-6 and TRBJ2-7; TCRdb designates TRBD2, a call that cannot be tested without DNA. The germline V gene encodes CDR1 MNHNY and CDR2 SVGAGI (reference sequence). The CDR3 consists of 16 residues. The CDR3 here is CTSSYSGRLPNYEQYF.

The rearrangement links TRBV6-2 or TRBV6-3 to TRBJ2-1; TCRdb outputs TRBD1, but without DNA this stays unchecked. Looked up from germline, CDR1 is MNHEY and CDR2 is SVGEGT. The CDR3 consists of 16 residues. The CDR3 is CASSYDEDRGYNEQFF.

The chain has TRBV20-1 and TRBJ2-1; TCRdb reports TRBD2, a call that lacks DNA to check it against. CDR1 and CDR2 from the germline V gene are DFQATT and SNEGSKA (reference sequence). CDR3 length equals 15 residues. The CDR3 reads CSAERLAETYNEQFF.

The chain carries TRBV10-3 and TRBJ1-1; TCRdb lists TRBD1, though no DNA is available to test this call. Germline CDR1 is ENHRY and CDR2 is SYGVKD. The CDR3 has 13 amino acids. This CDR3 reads CAIIELLQGKAFF.

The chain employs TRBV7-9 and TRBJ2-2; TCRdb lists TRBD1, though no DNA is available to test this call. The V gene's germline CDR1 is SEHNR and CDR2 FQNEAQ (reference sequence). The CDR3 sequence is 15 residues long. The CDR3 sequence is CASSPGTLNTGELFF.

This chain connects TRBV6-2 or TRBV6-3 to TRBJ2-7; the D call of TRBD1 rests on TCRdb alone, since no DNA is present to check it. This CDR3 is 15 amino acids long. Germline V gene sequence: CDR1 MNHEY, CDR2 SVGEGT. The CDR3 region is CASSYLQGSSYEQYF.

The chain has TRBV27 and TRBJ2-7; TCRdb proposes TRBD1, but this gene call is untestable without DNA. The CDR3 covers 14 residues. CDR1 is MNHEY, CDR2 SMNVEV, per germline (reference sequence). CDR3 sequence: CASSSPAPGAEQYF.

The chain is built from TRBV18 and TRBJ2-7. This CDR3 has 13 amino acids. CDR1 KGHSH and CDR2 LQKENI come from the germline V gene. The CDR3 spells CASSPPDLGEQYF.

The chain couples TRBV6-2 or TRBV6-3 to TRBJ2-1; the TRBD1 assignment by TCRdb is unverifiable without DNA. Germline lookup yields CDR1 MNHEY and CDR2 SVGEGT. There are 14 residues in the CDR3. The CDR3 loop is CASSYSKGENEQFF.

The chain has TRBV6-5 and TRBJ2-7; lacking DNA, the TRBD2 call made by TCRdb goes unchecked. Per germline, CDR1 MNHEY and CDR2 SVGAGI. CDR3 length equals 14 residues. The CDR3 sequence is CASSYGGVSYEQYF.

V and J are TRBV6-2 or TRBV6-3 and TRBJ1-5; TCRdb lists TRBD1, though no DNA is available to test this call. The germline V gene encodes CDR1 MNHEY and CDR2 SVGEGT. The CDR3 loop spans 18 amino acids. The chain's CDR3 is CASSYLGRGSYSNQPQHF.

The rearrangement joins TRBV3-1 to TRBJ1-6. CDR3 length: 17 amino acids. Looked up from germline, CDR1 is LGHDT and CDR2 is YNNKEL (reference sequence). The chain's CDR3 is CASSQAKDGFLNSPLHF.

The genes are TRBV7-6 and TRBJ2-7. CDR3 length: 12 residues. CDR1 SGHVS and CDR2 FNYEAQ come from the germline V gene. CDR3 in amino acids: CASSSTDYEQYF.

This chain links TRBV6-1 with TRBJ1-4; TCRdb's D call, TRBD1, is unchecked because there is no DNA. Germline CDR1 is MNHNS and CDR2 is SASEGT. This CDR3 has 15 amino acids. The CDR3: CASSGRGGWNEKLFF.

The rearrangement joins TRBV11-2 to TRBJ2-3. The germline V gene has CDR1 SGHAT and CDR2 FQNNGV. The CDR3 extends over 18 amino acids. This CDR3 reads CASSSRVLAGISTDTQYF.

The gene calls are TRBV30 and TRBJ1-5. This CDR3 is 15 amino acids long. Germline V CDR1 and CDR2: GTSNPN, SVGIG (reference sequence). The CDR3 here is CAWSVWGSSNQPQHF. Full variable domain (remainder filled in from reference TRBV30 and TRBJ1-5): SQTIHQWPATLVQPVGSPLSLECTVEGTSNPNLYWYRQAAGRGLQLLFYSVGIGQISSEVPQNLSASRPQDRQFILSSKKLLLSDSGFYLCAWSVWGSSNQPQHFGDGTRLSIL.

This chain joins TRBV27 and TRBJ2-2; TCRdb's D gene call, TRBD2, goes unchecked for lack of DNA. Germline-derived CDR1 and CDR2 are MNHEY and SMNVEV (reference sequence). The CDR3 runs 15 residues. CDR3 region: CASSLQSGFTGELFF.